This T cell receptor (beta chain) was sequenced for a study of T cell repertoires in cytomegalovirus infection. Study-level information: Both recently identified HLA-C-restricted and well-studied HLA-B-restricted CMV epitopes were used in the study. Public TCR beta signatures indicated both CMV infection and matching HLA type. Overall study results and limits: Clonotypes of TCR beta that were HLA-C-restricted and CMV-specific dominated the ex vivo response. Carriers of CMV plus the relevant HLA were identified by cumulative public TCR beta family frequency.

TCRdb recomputed calls from the reads with MiXCR, one row per CDR3 protein. The repertoire consists of about 340,000 distinct CDR3 sequences, with almost 30% occurring once and the leading ten covering about 20%. V was shortened by 4 bases and J by 5 bases, with 5 bases between the two germline ends. This CDR3 has 11 amino acids. CDR1 and CDR2 (germline): MNHNS, SASEGT. With respect to this clonotype: Its matching antigen is unknown.

This TCR came from a human donor in good health (CMV status not recorded). Some clones in this sample may be carry-over from other donors' samples. Sequenced here: cultured PBMCs, sampled from culture after CMV antigen stimulation. V gene TRBV6-1 combines with J gene TRBJ2-5; D gene uncertain. CDR3: CASSGTETQYF. The CDR3 DNA follows: TGTGCCAGCAGTGGGACGGAGACCCAGTACTTC.